This T cell receptor (beta chain) derives from a study of CD8 T cells in ankylosing spondylitis. Points from the study as a whole: Significantly higher representation of disease-linked clones was reported for matched ankylosing spondylitis synovial fluid. Earlier reports found some motif variants in synovial fluid and blood in reactive arthritis. A motif of roughly 8 highly homologous TCR beta variants was seen as apparently characteristic of ankylosing spondylitis blood.

A few counts support this clonotype. Antigen: not known. Germline V gene sequence: CDR1 SGHTA, CDR2 FQGNSA. This CDR3 contains 15 residues. The V and J ends lost 8 bases and 0 bases, in that order; junction bases with no gene match: 6. TCRdb analysed the 5' RACE reads with MiXCR anew, one entry per CDR3 protein. The sample includes 250,000 to 300,000 distinct CDR3 sequences, more than 15% of them seen just once. The specimen was blood, either unsorted or a sorted T cell fraction (not recorded which). The receptor's source is a male donor with ankylosing spondylitis or in good health (not recorded which). The chain has TRBV7-2 and TRBJ2-1; 8 bases agree with TRBD2. CDR3 DNA: TGTGCCAGCGGTTTAAGCGGGAGCTCCTACAATGAGCAGTTCTTC. Protein sequence: CASGLSGSSYNEQFF.